The T cell receptor (beta chain) described here comes from a study of T cell repertoires in cytomegalovirus infection (dated by TCRdb to the late 2010s). Looking at the study overall: Because public TCR beta signatures pointed to carriage of CMV infection together with the matching HLA type, the HLA type of each donor mattered for the analysis.

The germline V gene gives CDR1 as SGHTA and CDR2 as FQGNSA. V loses 5 bases at its end and J loses 0 bases; junction bases beyond the gene matches: 4. The CDR3 runs 15 amino acids, cysteine and phenylalanine included. Just the 45-base CDR3 DNA is kept, in frame starting at base 1. This clonotype was seen at least ten times. Its target antigen remains unknown. The input lacks base qualities; no much larger clone sits a single base away. The sequencer was an Illumina HiSeq 1500. In TCRdb, the public reads were trimmed at Q25 with fastp and aligned with MiXCR, with productive beta chains retained. Under each unique CDR3 protein, matching rows form one entry showing the most common genes and DNA. This sample is represented by more than 400,000 distinct CDR3 sequences; 26% of them were singletons. The ten largest clones capture about 13% of the sample. General conclusions and limits of the study: In both this cohort and an independent cohort of a few hundred donors, the cumulative frequency of public TCR beta family members distinguished carriers of CMV infection plus the relevant HLA type. The ex vivo response was dominated by HLA-C-restricted CMV-specific TCR beta clonotypes, and the single most frequent clonotype in two of eight donors was supplied by these HLA-C-restricted clonotypes.

This sequence uses TRBV7-2 and TRBJ1-5; 7 central nucleotides agree with TRBD1. The receptor comes from a human donor in good health (CMV status not recorded). Some clones in this sample may be carry-over from other donors' samples. The sequenced material came from PBMCs. This receptor has the CDR3 CASSLDRYSNQPQHF. The nucleotide sequence is given as TGTGCCAGCAGCCTGGACAGGTATAGCAATCAGCCCCAGCATTTT.